The T cell receptor (beta chain) under discussion was sequenced for a study of blood T cell repertoires in COVID-19. Data came from immunoSEQ multiplex PCR; TCRdb stores just in-frame clones and leaves some out. Altogether about 95,000 clones are present, less than 85% being singletons, with the ten largest covering about 24%. The CDR3 is made up of 13 amino acids. J was trimmed by 4 bases and V by 4 bases; bases with no gene match: 1. The origin of this receptor is a human donor in a cohort sampled during active COVID-19. Source material: peripheral blood. The V and J genes are TRBV12-3 or TRBV12-4 and TRBJ1-5; 7 positions match TRBD1. CDR3 bases: TGTGCCAGCAGTTCAGGGGGGAATCAGCCCCAGCATTTT. It codes for CASSSGGNQPQHF.